This T cell receptor beta chain comes out of a study of chemoradiotherapy in HPV16-positive cancers. As to this clone: What it recognizes is unknown.

CDR3 length: 17 amino acids. J was trimmed by 2 bases and V by 2 bases; bases with no gene match: 7. The V gene's germline CDR1 is MNHNS and CDR2 SASEGT. Regarding the study as a whole: Functional assays defining HPV-specific T cells used only a couple of HPV16-positive patients.

Profiling relied on immunoSEQ multiplex PCR, and the TCRdb table lists in-frame clones only, not all of them. Altogether about 230 clones are present, roughly three quarters being singletons, with the ten largest covering around 9.6%. This specimen consisted of tumor tissue, obtained from a patient who underwent chemoradiotherapy. The TCR originated in a human donor with HPV-associated anogenital cancer. The J gene is TRBJ2-5, the V gene TRBV6-1, with 11 bases matching TRBD2. DNA of the CDR3: TGTGCCAGCAGTGAATTAGTAGCGGGGGGGCTACAAGAGACCCAGTACTTC. Residues: CASSELVAGGLQETQYF.